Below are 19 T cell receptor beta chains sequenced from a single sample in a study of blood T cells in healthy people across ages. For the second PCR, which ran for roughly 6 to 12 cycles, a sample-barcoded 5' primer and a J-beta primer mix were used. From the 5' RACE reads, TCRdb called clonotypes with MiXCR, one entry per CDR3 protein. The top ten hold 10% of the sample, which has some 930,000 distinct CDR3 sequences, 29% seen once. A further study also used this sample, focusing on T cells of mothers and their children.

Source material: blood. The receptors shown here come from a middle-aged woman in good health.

The CDR3 nucleotides read TGTGCCAGCAGAGATCGTAGGATTAGCAATCAGCCCCAGCATTTT. It codes for CASRDRRISNQPQHF. The rearrangement links TRBV27 to TRBJ1-5; the D is unclear. The V gene lost 6 bases and the J gene lost 0 bases, with 12 bases spanning the gap. Germline V gene data show CDR1 as MNHEY and CDR2 as SMNVEV (reference sequence). CDR3 length equals 15 residues.

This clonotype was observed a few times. The CDR3 sequence: CASRLQSGNNQPQHF. For the CDR3, the DNA is TGCGCCAGCAGACTACAGTCGGGGAACAATCAGCCCCAGCATTTT. The gene calls are TRBV4-1 and TRBJ1-5, with unresolved D. The CDR3 runs 15 residues. V was pared by 6 bases and J by 3 bases, with 15 bases between. The germline V gene has CDR1 MGHRA and CDR2 YSYEKL.

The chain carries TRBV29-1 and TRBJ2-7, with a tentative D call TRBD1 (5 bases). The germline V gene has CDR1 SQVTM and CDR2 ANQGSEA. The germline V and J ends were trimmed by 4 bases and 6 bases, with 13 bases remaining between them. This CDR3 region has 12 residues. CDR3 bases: TGCAGCGTTGGTCAGGGCGATGGCGAGCAGTACTTC. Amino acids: CSVGQGDGEQYF.

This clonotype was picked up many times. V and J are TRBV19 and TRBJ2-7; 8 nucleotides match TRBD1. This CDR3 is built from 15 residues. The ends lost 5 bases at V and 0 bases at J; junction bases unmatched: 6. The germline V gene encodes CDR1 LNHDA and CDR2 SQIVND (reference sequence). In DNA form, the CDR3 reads TGTGCCAGTAGTCGAGGGACAGGACCCTCCTACGAGCAGTACTTC. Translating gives CASSRGTGPSYEQYF.

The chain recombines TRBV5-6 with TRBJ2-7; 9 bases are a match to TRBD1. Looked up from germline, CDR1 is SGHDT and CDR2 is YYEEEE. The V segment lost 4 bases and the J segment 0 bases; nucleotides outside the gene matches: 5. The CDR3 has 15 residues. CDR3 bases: TGTGCCAGCAGCGGGAACAGGGGGCGCTCCTACGAGCAGTACTTC. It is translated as CASSGNRGRSYEQYF.

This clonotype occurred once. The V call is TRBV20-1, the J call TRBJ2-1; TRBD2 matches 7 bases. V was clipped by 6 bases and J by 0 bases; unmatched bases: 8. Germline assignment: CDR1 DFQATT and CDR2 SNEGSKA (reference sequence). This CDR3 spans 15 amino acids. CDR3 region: CSARPLAASYNEQFF. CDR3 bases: TGCAGTGCCCGTCCCCTAGCGGCCTCCTACAATGAGCAGTTCTTC.

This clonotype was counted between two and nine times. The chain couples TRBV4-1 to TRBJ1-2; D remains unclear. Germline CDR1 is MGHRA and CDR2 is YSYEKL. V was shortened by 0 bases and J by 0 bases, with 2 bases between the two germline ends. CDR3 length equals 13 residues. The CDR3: CASSQESNYGYTF. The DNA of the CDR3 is TGCGCCAGCAGCCAAGAATCTAACTATGGCTACACCTTC.

CDR3 region: CASSHGQGGTQYF. The CDR3 bases are TGTGCCAGCAGTCATGGACAGGGGGGGACCCAGTACTTC. This rearrangement joins TRBV27 to TRBJ2-5; 10 bases are a match to TRBD1. Germline V gives CDR1 MNHEY, CDR2 SMNVEV (reference sequence). The CDR3 contains 13 residues. V shed 5 bases, J shed 7 bases, and the junction held 4 bases outside the gene matches.

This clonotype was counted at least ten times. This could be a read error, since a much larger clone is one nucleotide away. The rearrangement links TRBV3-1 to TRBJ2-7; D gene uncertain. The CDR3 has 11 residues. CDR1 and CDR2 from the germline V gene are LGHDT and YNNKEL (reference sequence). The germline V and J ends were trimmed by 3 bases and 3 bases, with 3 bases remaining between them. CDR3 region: CASSHVYEQYF. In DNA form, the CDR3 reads TGTGCCAGCAGCCACGTCTACGAGCAGTACTTC.

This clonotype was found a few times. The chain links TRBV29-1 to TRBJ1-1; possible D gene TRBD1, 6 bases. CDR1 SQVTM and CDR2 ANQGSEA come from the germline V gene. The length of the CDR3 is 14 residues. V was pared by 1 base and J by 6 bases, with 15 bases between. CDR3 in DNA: TGCAGCGTTGAAGGGGAGGGGGGGCAGGCTGAAGCTTTCTTT. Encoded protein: CSVEGEGGQAEAFF.

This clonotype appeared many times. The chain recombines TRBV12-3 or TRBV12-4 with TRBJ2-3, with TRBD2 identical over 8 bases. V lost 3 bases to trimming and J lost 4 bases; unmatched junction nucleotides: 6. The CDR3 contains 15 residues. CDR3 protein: CASSFGGAVPDTQYF. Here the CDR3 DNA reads TGTGCCAGCAGTTTCGGGGGGGCGGTGCCAGATACGCAGTATTTT.

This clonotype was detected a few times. The CDR3 DNA is TGTGCCAGCAAGCTCAGGGGCGGGGAGCTGTTTTTT. Protein: CASKLRGGELFF. J is TRBJ2-2 and V is TRBV2; weak D call: TRBD1 (6 bases). Per the germline V gene, CDR1 is SNHLY and CDR2 is FYNNEI. Trimming removed 7 bases at V and 7 bases at J, with 10 bases between. The CDR3 loop spans 12 amino acids. Based on the CDR3 plus reference TRBV2 and TRBJ2-2, the full variable domain is EPEVTQTPSHQVTQMGQEVILRCVPISNHLYFYWYRQILGQKVEFLVSFYNNEISEKSEIFDDQFSVERPDGSNFTLKIRSTKLEDSAMYFCASKLRGGELFFGEGSRLTVL.

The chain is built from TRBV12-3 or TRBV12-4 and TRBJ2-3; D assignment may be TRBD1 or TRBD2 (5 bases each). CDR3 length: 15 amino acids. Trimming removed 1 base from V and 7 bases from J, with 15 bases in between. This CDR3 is CASSLGLPPGHTQYF. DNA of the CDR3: TGTGCCAGCAGTTTAGGTCTACCCCCGGGACATACGCAGTATTTT.

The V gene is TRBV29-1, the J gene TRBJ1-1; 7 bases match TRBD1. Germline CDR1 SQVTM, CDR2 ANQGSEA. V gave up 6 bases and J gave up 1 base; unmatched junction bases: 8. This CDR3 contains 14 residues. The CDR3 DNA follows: TGCAGCGTGAGGGACAGAGCGACGAACACTGAAGCTTTCTTT. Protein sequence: CSVRDRATNTEAFF.

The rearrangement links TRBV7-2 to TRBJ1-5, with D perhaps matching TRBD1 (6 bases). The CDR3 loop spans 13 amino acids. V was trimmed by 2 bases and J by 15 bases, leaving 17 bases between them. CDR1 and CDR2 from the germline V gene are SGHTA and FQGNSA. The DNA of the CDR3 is TGTGCCAGCAGCTTATGGAACAACAGGGCGCTGCATTTT. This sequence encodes CASSLWNNRALHF.

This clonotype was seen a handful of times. CDR3 nucleotide sequence: TGTGCCAGCAGCTTAGGGGGGTCGTATCAGCCCCAGCATTTT. As protein: CASSLGGSYQPQHF. This sequence joins TRBV11-2 and TRBJ1-5, with a tentative D call TRBD1 (5 bases). With 1 base removed from V and 5 bases from J, the gap between germline ends came to 9 bases. The germline V gene has CDR1 SGHAT and CDR2 FQNNGV. The CDR3 length is 14 residues.

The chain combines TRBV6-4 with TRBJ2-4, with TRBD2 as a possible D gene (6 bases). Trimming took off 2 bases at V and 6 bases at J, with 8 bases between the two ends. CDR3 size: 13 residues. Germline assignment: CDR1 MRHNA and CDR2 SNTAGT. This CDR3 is CASSDTGGNIQYF. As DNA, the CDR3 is TGTGCCAGCAGTGACACCGGGGGAAACATTCAGTACTTC.

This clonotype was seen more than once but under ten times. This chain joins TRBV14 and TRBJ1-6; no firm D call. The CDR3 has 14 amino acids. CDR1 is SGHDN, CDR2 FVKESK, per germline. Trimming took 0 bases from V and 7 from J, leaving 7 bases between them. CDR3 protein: CASSQEYMNSPLHF. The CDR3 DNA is TGTGCCAGCAGCCAAGAATATATGAATTCACCCCTCCACTTT.

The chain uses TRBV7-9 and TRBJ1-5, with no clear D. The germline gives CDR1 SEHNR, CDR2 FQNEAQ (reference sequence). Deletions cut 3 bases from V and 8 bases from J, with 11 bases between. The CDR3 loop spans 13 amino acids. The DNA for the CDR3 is TGTGCCAGCAGCTTGGGTAGCCGGGAGCCCCAGCATTTT. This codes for CASSLGSREPQHF.